This T cell receptor beta chain was recorded in a study of blood T cell repertoires in COVID-19. The CDR3 has 15 amino acids. The germline V gene encodes CDR1 MGHRA and CDR2 YSYEKL. The trim removed 0 bases at V and 6 bases at J, leaving 4 bases unmatched. Authors' analysis steps: From reference gene primer amplification, estimates of nucleated cell counts were derived. Clones were sequenced by immunoSEQ multiplex PCR, and TCRdb holds only the in-frame ones, with some missing. From that table come the V and J calls and clone size; the DNA was used to work out D and trimming. In the table there are some 65,000 clones, less than 95% of which are singletons.

The rearrangement joins TRBV4-1 to TRBJ2-7; TRBD2 matches 11 bases. The sequence was collected from a man aged 50 or older with COVID-19, enrolled during active disease. The sequenced material came from peripheral blood. CDR3 residues: CASSQDLLAGGEQYF. CDR3 in DNA: TGCGCCAGCAGCCAAGATCTTCTAGCGGGAGGCGAGCAGTACTTC.